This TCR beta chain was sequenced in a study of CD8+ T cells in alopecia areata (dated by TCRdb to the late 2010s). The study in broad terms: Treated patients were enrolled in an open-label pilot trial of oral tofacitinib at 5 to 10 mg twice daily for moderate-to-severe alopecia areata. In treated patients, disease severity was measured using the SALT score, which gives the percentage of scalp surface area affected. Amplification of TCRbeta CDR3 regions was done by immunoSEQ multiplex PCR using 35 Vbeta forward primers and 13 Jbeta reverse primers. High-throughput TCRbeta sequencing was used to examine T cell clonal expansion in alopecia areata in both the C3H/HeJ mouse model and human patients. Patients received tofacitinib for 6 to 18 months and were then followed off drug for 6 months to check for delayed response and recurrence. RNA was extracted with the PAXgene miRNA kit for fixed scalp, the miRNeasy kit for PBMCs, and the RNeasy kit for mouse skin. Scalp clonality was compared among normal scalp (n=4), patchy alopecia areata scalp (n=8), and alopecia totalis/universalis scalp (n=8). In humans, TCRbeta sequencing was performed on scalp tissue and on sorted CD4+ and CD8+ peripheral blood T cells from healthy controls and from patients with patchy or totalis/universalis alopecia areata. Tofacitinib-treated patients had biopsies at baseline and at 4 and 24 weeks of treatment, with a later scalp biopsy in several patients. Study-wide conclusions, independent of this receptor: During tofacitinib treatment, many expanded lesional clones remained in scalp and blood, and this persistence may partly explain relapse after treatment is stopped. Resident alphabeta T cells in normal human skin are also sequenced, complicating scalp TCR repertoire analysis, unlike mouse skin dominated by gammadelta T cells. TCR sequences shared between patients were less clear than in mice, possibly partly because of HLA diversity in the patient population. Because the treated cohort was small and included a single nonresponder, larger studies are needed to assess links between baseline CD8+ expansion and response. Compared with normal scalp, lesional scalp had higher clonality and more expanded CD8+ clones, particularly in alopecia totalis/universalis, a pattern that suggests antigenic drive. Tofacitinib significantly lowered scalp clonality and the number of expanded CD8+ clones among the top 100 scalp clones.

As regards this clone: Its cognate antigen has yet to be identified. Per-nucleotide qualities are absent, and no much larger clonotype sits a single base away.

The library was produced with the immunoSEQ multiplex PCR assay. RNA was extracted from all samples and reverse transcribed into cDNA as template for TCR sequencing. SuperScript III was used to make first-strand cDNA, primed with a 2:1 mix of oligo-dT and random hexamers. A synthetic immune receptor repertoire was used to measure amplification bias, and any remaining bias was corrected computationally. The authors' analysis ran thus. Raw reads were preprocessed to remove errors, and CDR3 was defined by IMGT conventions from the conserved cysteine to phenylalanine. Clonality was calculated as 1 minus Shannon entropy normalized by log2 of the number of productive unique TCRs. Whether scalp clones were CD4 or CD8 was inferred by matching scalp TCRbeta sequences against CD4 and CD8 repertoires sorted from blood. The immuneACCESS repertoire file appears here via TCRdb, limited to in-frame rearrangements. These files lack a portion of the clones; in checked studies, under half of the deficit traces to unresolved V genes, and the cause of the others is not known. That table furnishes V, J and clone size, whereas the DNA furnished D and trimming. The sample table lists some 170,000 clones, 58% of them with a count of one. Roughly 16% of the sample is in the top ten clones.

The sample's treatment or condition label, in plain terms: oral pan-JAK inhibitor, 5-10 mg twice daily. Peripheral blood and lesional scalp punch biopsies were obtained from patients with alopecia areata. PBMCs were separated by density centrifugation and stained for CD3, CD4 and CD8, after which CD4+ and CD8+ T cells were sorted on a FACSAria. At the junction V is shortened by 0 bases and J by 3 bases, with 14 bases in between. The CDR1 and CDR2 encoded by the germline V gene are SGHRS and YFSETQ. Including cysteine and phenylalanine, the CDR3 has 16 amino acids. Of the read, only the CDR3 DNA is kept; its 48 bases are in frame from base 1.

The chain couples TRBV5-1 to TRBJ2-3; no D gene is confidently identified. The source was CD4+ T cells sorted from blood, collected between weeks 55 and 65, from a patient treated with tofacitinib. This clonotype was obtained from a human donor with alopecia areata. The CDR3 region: CASSLAEYVRTDTQYF. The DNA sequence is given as TGCGCCAGCAGCTTGGCAGAGTACGTAAGGACAGATACGCAGTATTTT.